Shown below are 17 T cell receptor beta chains from a single sample sequenced in a study of OX40 agonist ivuxolimab in advanced cancers. TCRdb's copy holds only in-frame clones and misses some; the assay was immunoSEQ multiplex PCR. The table has around 76,000 clones, about 89% seen once. This sample comprised CD4+ or CD8+ T cells sorted from blood, obtained in a trial of the OX40 agonist ivuxolimab. All receptors come from an adult with an advanced solid tumor such as melanoma, head and neck, liver or kidney cancer.

J is TRBJ1-1 and V is TRBV6-6, with unresolved D. This CDR3 is 13 amino acids long. CDR1 is MNHNY and CDR2 is SVGAGI in the germline V gene (reference sequence). The V and J ends lost 2 bases and 2 bases respectively, with 6 bases between them. In DNA, the CDR3 is TGTGCCAGCAGTTACCCGGGTAACACTGAAGCTTTCTTT. This translates into CASSYPGNTEAFF.

J is TRBJ2-7 and V is TRBV4-1; perhaps TRBD1 as D (6 bases). The length of the CDR3 is 14 residues. In germline, CDR1 is MGHRA, CDR2 YSYEKL. V lost 4 bases to trimming and J lost 0 bases, with 10 bases between them. The CDR3: CASSPGHLSYEQYF. In DNA form, the CDR3 reads TGCGCCAGCAGCCCGGGACACCTCTCCTACGAGCAGTACTTC.

This chain uses TRBV18 with TRBJ2-2; 8 nucleotides line up with TRBD1. Germline lookup yields CDR1 KGHSH and CDR2 LQKENI. The length of the CDR3 is 17 residues. Losses at the gene ends were 2 bases for V and 2 bases for J; bases not matched to a gene: 7. CDR3 DNA sequence: TGTGCCAGCTCACCAAAACTAGGGACAGGAAACACCGGGGAGCTGTTTTTT. Amino acids: CASSPKLGTGNTGELFF.

The chain employs TRBV28 and TRBJ2-1, with a weak D call TRBD1 (6 bases). Trimming shortened V by 3 bases and J by 12 bases, and 15 bases separated the two germline ends. Germline-derived CDR1 and CDR2 are MDHEN and SYDVKM. CDR3 size: 13 residues. CDR3 bases: TGTGCCAGCAGTTTGGGACACCTCCGGGTGCAGTTCTTC. It specifies CASSLGHLRVQFF. The full variable domain, rest sourced from reference TRBV28 and TRBJ2-1, is DVKVTQSSRYLVKRTGEKVFLECVQDMDHENMFWYRQDPGLGLRLIYFSYDVKMKEKGDIPEGYSVSREKKERFSLILESASTNQTSMYLCASSLGHLRVQFFGPGTRLTVL.

The chain recombines TRBV29-1 with TRBJ2-7; 7 bases agree with TRBD1. From germline, CDR1 is SQVTM and CDR2 ANQGSEA. This CDR3 spans 13 amino acids. The trim removed 6 bases at V and 2 bases at J, leaving 7 bases unmatched. This CDR3 is CSVETGVPYEQYF. The DNA of the CDR3 is TGCAGCGTGGAAACAGGGGTCCCCTACGAGCAGTACTTC.

In this sample, this clone turned up a few times. V and J are TRBV30 and TRBJ2-7, with D possibly being TRBD1 (6 bases). V was pared by 2 bases and J by 3 bases, with 11 bases between. Germline V gene data show CDR1 as GTSNPN and CDR2 as SVGIG (reference sequence). The CDR3 has 13 amino acids. CDR3 protein: CAWSTATGYEQYF. CDR3 bases: TGTGCCTGGAGTACCGCGACAGGCTACGAGCAGTACTTC.

The V call is TRBV28, the J call TRBJ1-1, with D unresolved. Trimming stripped 3 bases from V and 0 bases from J, with 5 bases between. The CDR3 totals 13 residues. Germline lookup yields CDR1 MDHEN and CDR2 SYDVKM. The CDR3 region is CASSFFLNTEAFF. CDR3 nucleotides: TGTGCCAGCAGTTTTTTCCTGAACACTGAAGCTTTCTTT.

This chain connects TRBV7-9 to TRBJ1-3; no firm D call. V was pared by 7 bases and J by 4 bases, with 17 bases between. Germline-derived CDR1 and CDR2 are SEHNR and FQNEAQ (reference sequence). The CDR3 is made up of 15 amino acids. CDR3: CASTPRESAGNTIYF. The CDR3 nucleotides are TGTGCCAGCACCCCCCGCGAATCGGCCGGAAACACCATATATTTT.

The chain carries TRBV6-6 and TRBJ1-1, with unresolved D. This CDR3 comprises 16 residues. In germline, CDR1 is MNHNY, CDR2 SVGAGI (reference sequence). The V end was cut by 0 bases, the J end by 4 bases, with 15 bases between. The CDR3: CASSYSSGAPGTEAFF. Here the CDR3 DNA reads TGTGCCAGCAGTTACTCCTCCGGAGCCCCGGGCACTGAAGCTTTCTTT.

The chain has TRBV7-6 and TRBJ1-2; D gene unclear. The length of the CDR3 is 15 residues. V gave up 1 base and J gave up 4 bases, with 13 bases separating them. Germline CDR1 and CDR2: SGHVS and FNYEAQ. In nucleotides, the CDR3 is TGTGCCAGCAGCTTAGGCGGCCCCCGAGGCTATGGCTACACCTTC. It encodes CASSLGGPRGYGYTF.

The chain employs TRBV7-2 and TRBJ2-7; 9 positions match TRBD1. CDR1 and CDR2 (germline): SGHTA, FQGNSA. This CDR3 is 13 amino acids long. J was trimmed by 7 bases and V by 5 bases; bases with no gene match: 6. Written as DNA, the CDR3 is TGTGCCAGCAGCCCCATGACAGGGGGTGAGCAGTACTTC. This encodes CASSPMTGGEQYF.

This clone was counted a few times. The rearrangement uses TRBV27 and TRBJ2-5; D perhaps matches TRBD2 (5 bases). The germline V gene has CDR1 MNHEY and CDR2 SMNVEV (reference sequence). Trimming took 9 bases from V and 2 from J, leaving 10 bases between them. The CDR3 sequence is 12 residues long. The CDR3 bases are TGTGCCAGTTGGGGAGCTCAAGAGACCCAGTACTTC. Translating gives CASWGAQETQYF.

The genes are TRBV30 and TRBJ1-6; D is undetermined. This CDR3 has 16 residues. The V and J ends lost 2 bases and 0 bases respectively, with 11 bases between them. Germline assignment: CDR1 GTSNPN and CDR2 SVGIG (reference sequence). The DNA for the CDR3 is TGTGCCTGGAGTTTAACGTTGAGCTCCTATAATTCACCCCTCCACTTT. Amino acids: CAWSLTLSSYNSPLHF.

This chain connects TRBV27 to TRBJ2-7; 9 bases are a match to TRBD2. Germline assignment: CDR1 MNHEY and CDR2 SMNVEV (reference sequence). The CDR3 has 13 amino acids. With 5 bases clipped from V and 7 bases from J, the junction kept 6 bases outside the gene matches. CDR3 in amino acids: CASSPLAGEEQYF. The CDR3 bases are TGTGCCAGCAGTCCCTTAGCGGGAGAGGAGCAGTACTTC.

The rearrangement uses TRBV4-1 and TRBJ1-4; 8 positions match TRBD1. The CDR3 has 17 residues. V lost 2 bases to trimming and J lost 3 bases; unmatched junction nucleotides: 8. Germline V gene data show CDR1 as MGHRA and CDR2 as YSYEKL. The CDR3 bases are TGCGCCAGCAGCCAAAATTCCGACAGGGGATCTAATGAAAAACTGTTTTTT. It encodes CASSQNSDRGSNEKLFF.

This sequence joins TRBV11-3 and TRBJ2-7; D tentatively reads TRBD1 or TRBD2 (5 bases each). V lost 5 bases to trimming and J lost 7 bases, with 15 bases between them. There are 13 residues in the CDR3. The germline V gene encodes CDR1 SGHNT and CDR2 YENEEA. CDR3 protein: CASSDGTGIEQYF. The CDR3 DNA is TGTGCCAGCAGCGACGGGACGGGTATTGAGCAGTACTTC.

This clone was counted only a few times. The genes are TRBV7-6 and TRBJ1-1; D gene ambiguous. This CDR3 region has 15 residues. Germline CDR1 and CDR2: SGHVS and FNYEAQ. Deletions cut 7 bases from V and 1 base from J, with 16 bases between. CDR3 loop: CASTYVGLANTEAFF. CDR3 nucleotides: TGTGCCAGCACATACGTAGGATTGGCGAACACTGAAGCTTTCTTT.